The rows below give T cell receptor beta chains drawn from one sample of a study of T cells in Graves' hyperthyroidism and ophthalmopathy. MiXCR, applied by TCRdb to the multiplex PCR reads, yields one record per CDR3 protein. Of about 770,000 distinct CDR3 sequences in the sample, roughly a sixth were seen once. The source material was blood. The receptor source for this set is a woman aged 50 to 60 with Graves' hyperthyroidism that later progressed to Graves' ophthalmopathy. Both conserved end residues are part of each CDR3. Fields, in order: D gene, V gene, clone size, J gene, CDR3 DNA, CDR3 protein. The D gene is left open where the match is weak. A row's size may be missing; if present it is once, few, many or a size class.

>NA|TRBV2|NA|TRBJ2-3
TGTGCCAGCGCCGAGGATCGGTGGTCTGCTCGTACGCAGTATTTT
CASAEDRWSARTQYF
>NA|TRBV7-9|few|TRBJ2-1
TGTGCCAGCAGCCGGAGGTCAGGGGTGAATGAGCAGTTCTTC
CASSRRSGVNEQFF
>NA|TRBV4-1|NA|TRBJ2-1
TGCGCCAGCAGCCAAGTGGGGACACTGAGCTCCTACAATGAGCAGTTCTTC
CASSQVGTLSSYNEQFF
>TRBD1|TRBV12-3/TRBV12-4|NA|TRBJ1-6
TGTGCCAGCAGCTCCGGGAGGACAGGGTCCTATAGTTCACCCCTCCACTTT
CASSSGRTGSYSSPLHF
>NA|TRBV20-1|NA|TRBJ1-6
TGCAGTGCTCTAGGCCCTGGTTCACCCCTCCACTTT
CSALGPGSPLHF
>TRBD1|TRBV9|many|TRBJ2-7
TGTGCCAGCAGCACCGGGACAGGGTTCAGGGAGCAGTACTTC
CASSTGTGFREQYF
>TRBD2|TRBV29-1|few|TRBJ2-2
TGCAGCGTTGGATGGACTAGCGGGACCGGGGAGCTGTTTTTT
CSVGWTSGTGELFF
>TRBD1|TRBV18|many|TRBJ1-1
TGTGCCAGCTCACCACGGACAGGAGGGAACACTGAAGCTTTCTTT
CASSPRTGGNTEAFF
>NA|TRBV27|few|TRBJ2-3
TGTGCCAGCAGTCGGGGACTTCCGGCGCGCACAGATACGCAGTATTTT
CASSRGLPARTDTQYF
>NA|TRBV11-2|many|TRBJ1-5
TGTGCCAGCAGCTTTGACGGGAAAGGCAATCAGCCCCAGCATTTT
CASSFDGKGNQPQHF
>NA|TRBV5-4|NA|TRBJ1-2
TGTGCCAGCAGCTCTGCTGCCAGTTATGGCTACACCTTC
CASSSAASYGYTF
>NA|TRBV7-9|NA|TRBJ2-7
TGTGCCAGCAGCCCCCCAAGTTTCTACGAGCAGTACTTC
CASSPPSFYEQYF
>TRBD1|TRBV19|many|TRBJ1-1
TGTGCCAGTAGTATACAAGGGACAGGGGGCACTGAAGCTTTCTTT
CASSIQGTGGTEAFF
>TRBD2|TRBV6-1|NA|TRBJ2-2
TGTGCCAGCACCCTAGCGGGGGACGCTGGGGAGCTGTTTTTT
CASTLAGDAGELFF
>NA|TRBV28|many|TRBJ2-3
TGTGCCAGCAGTTCCTCCGCCTTGGGCACAGATACGCAGTATTTT
CASSSSALGTDTQYF
>NA|TRBV18|many|TRBJ1-1
TGTGCCAGCTCACCACGCGGGGGGCTATTCATGAACACTGAAGCTTTCTTT
CASSPRGGLFMNTEAFF
>TRBD2|TRBV20-1|NA|TRBJ2-7
TGCAGTGCTAGAGATGCTGCTGGACTAGCGGGGGGGCCCTACGAGCAGTACTTC
CSARDAAGLAGGPYEQYF
>TRBD2|TRBV5-1|NA|TRBJ2-1
TGTGCCAGCAGCTTGATAACTAGCGGGAGGTACAATGAGCAGTTCTTC
CASSLITSGRYNEQFF
>NA|TRBV3-1|many|TRBJ2-2
TGTGCCAGCACCCGGGGGCCCTGGACCGGGGAGCTGTTTTTT
CASTRGPWTGELFF
>TRBD2|TRBV5-4|NA|TRBJ2-3
TGTGCCAGCAGCACTGGACTAGCGGGGCGCACAGATACGCAGTATTTT
CASSTGLAGRTDTQYF
>TRBD2|TRBV7-3|many|TRBJ2-1
TGTGCCAGCAGCCGTAGCGGGGGGGCCCTCAATGAGCAGTTCTTC
CASSRSGGALNEQFF
>TRBD1|TRBV29-1|few|TRBJ1-3
TGCAGCGCCCACGGACAGGGGAGAGGAAACACCATATATTTT
CSAHGQGRGNTIYF
>NA|TRBV6-2/TRBV6-3|once|TRBJ1-5
TGTGCCAGCAGTATCGGGACATACGGCAATCAGCCCCAGCATTTT
CASSIGTYGNQPQHF
>NA|TRBV4-1|NA|TRBJ1-6
TGCGCCAGCGGGTTGGTAGGGCAGGGCGAGGGCTCACCCCTCCACTTT
CASGLVGQGEGSPLHF
>NA|TRBV20-1|few|TRBJ1-5
TGCAGTGCTAGAGATAGGCCCTATCAGCCCCAGCATTTT
CSARDRPYQPQHF
>NA|TRBV6-1|few|TRBJ1-4
TGTGCCAGCAGTGAAGGGCCTACCGCGACAGAAAAACTGTTTTTT
CASSEGPTATEKLFF
>NA|TRBV27|NA|TRBJ2-2
TGTGCCAGCAGTTTATCGTGGAGGACCGGGGAGCTGTTTTTT
CASSLSWRTGELFF
>TRBD1|TRBV7-9|NA|TRBJ1-2
TGTGCCAGCAGCTTATTACAGGGGAATGACTATGGCTACACCTTC
CASSLLQGNDYGYTF
>NA|TRBV20-1|few|TRBJ2-3
TGCAGTGCTAGGGGGGGGCTGTTACGGACAGATACGCAGTATTTT
CSARGGLLRTDTQYF
>NA|TRBV7-9|NA|TRBJ2-7
TGTGCCAGCAGCTCAGGGTCGGCCCAGGGCGAGCAGTACTTC
CASSSGSAQGEQYF